The present entry profiles one TCR beta chain with its context. Original processing notes: By means of reference gene primer amplification, nucleated cell counts were estimated. Here immunoSEQ multiplex PCR was the method, and the copy in TCRdb shows in-frame clones only, minus some. That table gives V, J and clone size, and the DNA gave D and trimming. The sample has some 170,000 clones; over 80% are singletons. This CDR3 is built from 15 residues. Germline CDR1 is MNHEY and CDR2 is SVGEGT. With 3 bases removed from V and 7 bases from J, the gap between germline ends came to 18 bases. The data belong to a study of blood T cell repertoires in COVID-19. Study context: T cells, B-cell-depleted T cells, or PBMCs supplied cDNA or gDNA.

The sequenced sample consisted of peripheral blood. This TCR came from a woman in her 70s with acute or convalescent COVID-19. V usage is TRBV6-2 or TRBV6-3 and J usage is TRBJ2-5; D remains ambiguous. CDR3 in DNA: TGTGCCAGCAGTTATTTATGGCTAGTCGATGCGACCCAGTACTTC. This codes for CASSYLWLVDATQYF.